Included here is one T cell receptor beta chain sequence, with context. This clonotype was detected ten times or more. The antigen this receptor binds is unknown. No much larger clone exists at a distance of one base, and base qualities are not known. CDR1 and CDR2 are read off the germline V gene as MDHEN and SYDVKM. Measured from the cysteine to the phenylalanine, the CDR3 is 15 residues long. The entry retains the CDR3 DNA only, 45 bases that are in frame from base 1. Trimming removed 6 bases from V and 9 bases from J; the gene matches leave 7 bases unexplained. Stable Graves' hyperthyroidism was defined as no progression to ophthalmopathy during 18 months of follow-up. Hyperthyroidism patients were newly diagnosed, with disease duration under 2 months, and aged 18 to 65 years. The study excluded patients with uncontrolled infections, other autoimmune diseases, pregnancy or lactation. Diagnoses were based on clinical symptoms, serum thyroxine and TRAb, thyroid ultrasound and orbital computed tomography. PBMCs were separated from 7.5 to 10 ml of fresh peripheral blood using Ficoll-Paque density gradient centrifugation. Trizol reagent was used to extract total RNA, and RNA quality was then checked on an Agilent 2100 Bioanalyzer.

These data come from a study of T cells in Graves' hyperthyroidism and ophthalmopathy (dated by TCRdb to between 2017 and 2020). Study-wide context: Peripheral blood samples were taken at the time of initial diagnosis, prior to any treatment. The roughly 94 discovery patients were randomly divided into training and test sets at a 7:3 ratio. TCR Vbeta CDR3 sequencing of 120 to 150 peripheral blood samples (under 45 ophthalmopathy, 75 to 85 hyperthyroidism and some 17 progressor patients) is reported in the paper. In roughly six Graves' hyperthyroidism patients, the study also compared T-cell repertoires from thyroid tissue with T-cell repertoires from blood. Following sampling, methimazole starting at 30 mg daily was given to hyperthyroidism patients, and high-dose intravenous methylprednisolone was given to ophthalmopathy patients. To identify TCR V-J signatures that set the groups apart, the researchers used a discovery cohort of 100 patients, made up of 40 to 45 with Graves' ophthalmopathy and 57 with stable Graves' hyperthyroidism. An independent validation cohort of around 20 hyperthyroidism patients and about 15 patients who later progressed to ophthalmopathy tested prospective prediction of ophthalmopathy. What the authors observed across the whole study: A model built on a 13 V-J signature distinguished ophthalmopathy from stable hyperthyroidism, reaching roughly 88% sensitivity and 81% to 83% specificity in cross-validation and 80%/75% in testing. In validation, progression to ophthalmopathy was predicted by the model with almost 71% sensitivity and 72.22% specificity, a median of 6.5 months before onset. Most expanded thyroid clonotypes (frequency above 0.001) were also detected in blood, suggesting blood repertoires may reflect thyroid immune responses. Sample size was not statistically predetermined, and blinding of investigators to group allocation was not performed.

TCR beta CDR3 regions were amplified from RNA transcripts. The first round of RT-PCR for the TCR CDR3 was performed with the HTBI primer set and the Qiagen OneStep RT-PCR kit. The libraries were constructed in a second round of multiplex PCR and then size-selected and purified. Libraries were sequenced paired-end with 100 bp reads on an Illumina HiSeq2000. As for how the authors treated the data: Raw data were processed with SOAPnuke, discarding reads with adapters, uncalled bases, mean Phred below 15, or no exact constant-primer or identifier match. COPE v1.2.5 was used to merge high-quality paired reads, and clonotypes were defined as unique nucleotide sequences. MiTCR v1.1 was used to align the clonotypes against IMGT TRBV, TRBD and TRBJ reference segments. Analysis was restricted to V-J combinations with a frequency above 0.0001, which covered 99.2% of repertoires. A TCS score was defined as the ratio between F50 (clonal expansion) and ExV (chaos), using BLOSUM62-based TCRdist between CDR3 peptides within each V-J. Welch's t-statistics and random forest reduced roughly 540 V-J features to 13, which were used in a naive Bayes classifier (R e1071). TCRdb applied fastp at Q25 and MiXCR to the public reads, then kept only in-frame beta chains. Records with the same CDR3 protein are collapsed into one entry carrying the most frequent genes and DNA. The V and J calls were determined by TCRdb, not by the authors. In this sample the table shows some 620,000 distinct CDR3 sequences, about a sixth of which occur a single time. The ten largest clones represent 3.5% to 4% of the sample.

Material for sequencing was blood. This chain is built from TRBV28 and TRBJ1-6; TRBD1 matches 11 bases in the middle. The TCR comes from a young woman with Graves' hyperthyroidism. The bases read TGTGCCAGCAGGGCCGGACAGGGGGCGGGTTCACCCCTCCACTTT. Translation gives CASRAGQGAGSPLHF.